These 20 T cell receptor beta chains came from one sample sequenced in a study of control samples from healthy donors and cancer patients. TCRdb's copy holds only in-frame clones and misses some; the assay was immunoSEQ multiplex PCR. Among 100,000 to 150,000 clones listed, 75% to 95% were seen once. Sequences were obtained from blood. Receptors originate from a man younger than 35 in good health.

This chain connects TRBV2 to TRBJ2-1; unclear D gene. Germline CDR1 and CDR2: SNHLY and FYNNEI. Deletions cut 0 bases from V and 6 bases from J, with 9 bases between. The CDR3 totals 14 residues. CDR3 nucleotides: TGTGCCAGCAGTGAAGCCCACGGACCCAATGAGCAGTTCTTC. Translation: CASSEAHGPNEQFF.

The CDR3 region is CASSLMQGFLFF. For the CDR3, the DNA is TGCGCCAGCAGCTTGATGCAGGGTTTTCTGTTTTTT. The gene calls are TRBV5-1 and TRBJ1-4; tentative D call: TRBD1 (5 bases). Germline CDR1 and CDR2: SGHRS and YFSETQ. Trimming cost V 1 base and J 14 bases, with 12 bases left between them. This CDR3 is built from 12 residues.

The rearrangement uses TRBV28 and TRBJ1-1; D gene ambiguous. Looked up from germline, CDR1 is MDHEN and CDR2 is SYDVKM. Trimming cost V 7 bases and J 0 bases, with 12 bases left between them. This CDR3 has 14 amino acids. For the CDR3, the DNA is TGTGCCAGCACTCGATCATCGATGAACACTGAAGCTTTCTTT. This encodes CASTRSSMNTEAFF.

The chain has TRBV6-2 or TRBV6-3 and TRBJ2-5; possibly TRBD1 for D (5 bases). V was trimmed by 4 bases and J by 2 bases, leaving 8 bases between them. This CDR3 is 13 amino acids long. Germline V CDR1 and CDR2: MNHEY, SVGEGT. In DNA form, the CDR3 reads TGTGCCAGCAGTTGGACACCTCAAGAGACCCAGTACTTC. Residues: CASSWTPQETQYF.

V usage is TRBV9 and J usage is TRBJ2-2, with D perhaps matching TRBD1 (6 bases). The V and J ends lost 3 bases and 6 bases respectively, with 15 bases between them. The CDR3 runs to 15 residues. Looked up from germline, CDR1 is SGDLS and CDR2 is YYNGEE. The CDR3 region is CASSDRQVSPGELFF. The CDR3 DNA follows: TGTGCCAGCAGCGACAGACAGGTTTCGCCCGGGGAGCTGTTTTTT.

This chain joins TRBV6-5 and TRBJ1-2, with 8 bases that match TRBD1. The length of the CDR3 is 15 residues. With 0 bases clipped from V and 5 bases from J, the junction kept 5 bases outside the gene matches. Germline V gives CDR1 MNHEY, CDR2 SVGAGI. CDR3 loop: CASSYSGTGNYGYTF. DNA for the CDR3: TGTGCCAGCAGTTACTCCGGGACAGGAAATTATGGCTACACCTTC.

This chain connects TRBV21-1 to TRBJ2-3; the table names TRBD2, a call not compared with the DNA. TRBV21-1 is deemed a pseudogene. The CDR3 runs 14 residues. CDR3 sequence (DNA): TGTGCCAGCAGCAAAGCTAAGGACTCAGATACGCAGTATTTT. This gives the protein CASSKAKDSDTQYF.

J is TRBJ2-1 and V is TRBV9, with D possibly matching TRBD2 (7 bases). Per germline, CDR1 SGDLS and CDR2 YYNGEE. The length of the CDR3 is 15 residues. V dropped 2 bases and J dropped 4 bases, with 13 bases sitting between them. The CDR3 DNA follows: TGTGCCAGCAGCGTCGGCGGGGGCGGGTACAATGAGCAGTTCTTC. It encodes CASSVGGGGYNEQFF.

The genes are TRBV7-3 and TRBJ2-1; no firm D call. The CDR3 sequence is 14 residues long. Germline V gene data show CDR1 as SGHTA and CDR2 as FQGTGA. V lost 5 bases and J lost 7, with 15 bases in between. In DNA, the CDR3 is TGTGCCAGCAGCGTACGTGGTTACGGGAATGAGCAGTTCTTC. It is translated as CASSVRGYGNEQFF.

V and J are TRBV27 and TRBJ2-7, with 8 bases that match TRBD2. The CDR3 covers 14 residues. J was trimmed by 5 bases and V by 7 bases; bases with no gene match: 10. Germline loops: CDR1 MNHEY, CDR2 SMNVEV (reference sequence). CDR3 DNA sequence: TGTGCCAGCAACACGGGGGGGACTATCAACGAGCAGTACGTC. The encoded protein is CASNTGGTINEQYV.

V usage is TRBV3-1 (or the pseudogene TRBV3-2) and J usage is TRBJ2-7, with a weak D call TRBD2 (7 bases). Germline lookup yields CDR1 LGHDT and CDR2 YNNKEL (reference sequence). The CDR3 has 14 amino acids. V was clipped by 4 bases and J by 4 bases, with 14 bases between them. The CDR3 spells CASSLTGGGYEQYF. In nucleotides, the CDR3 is TGTGCCAGCAGCCTGACAGGCGGGGGATACGAGCAGTACTTC.

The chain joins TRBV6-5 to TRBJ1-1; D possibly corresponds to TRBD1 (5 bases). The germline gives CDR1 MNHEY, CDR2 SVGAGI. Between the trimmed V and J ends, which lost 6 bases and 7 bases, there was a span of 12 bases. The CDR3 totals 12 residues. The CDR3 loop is CASSSGTGEAFF. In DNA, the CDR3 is TGTGCCAGCAGCTCCGGGACGGGTGAAGCTTTCTTT.

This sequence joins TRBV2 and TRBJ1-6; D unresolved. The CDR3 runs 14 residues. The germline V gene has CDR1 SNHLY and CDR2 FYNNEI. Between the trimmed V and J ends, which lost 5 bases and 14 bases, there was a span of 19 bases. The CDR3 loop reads CASSSPRLRHSLHF. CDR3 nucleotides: TGTGCCAGCAGTTCTCCAAGGCTTCGGCACTCCCTCCACTTT.

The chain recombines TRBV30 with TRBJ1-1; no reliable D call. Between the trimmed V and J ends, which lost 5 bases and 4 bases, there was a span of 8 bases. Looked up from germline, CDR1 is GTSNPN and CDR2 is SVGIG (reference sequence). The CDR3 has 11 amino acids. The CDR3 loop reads CAWVSPTEAFF. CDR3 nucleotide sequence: TGTGCCTGGGTCAGTCCCACTGAAGCTTTCTTT.

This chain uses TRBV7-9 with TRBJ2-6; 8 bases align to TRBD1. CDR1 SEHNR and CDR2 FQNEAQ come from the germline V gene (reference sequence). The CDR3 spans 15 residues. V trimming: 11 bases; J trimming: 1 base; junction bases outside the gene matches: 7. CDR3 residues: CAGPGQESGANVLTF. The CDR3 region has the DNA TGTGCCGGACCGGGACAGGAGTCTGGGGCCAACGTCCTGACTTTC.

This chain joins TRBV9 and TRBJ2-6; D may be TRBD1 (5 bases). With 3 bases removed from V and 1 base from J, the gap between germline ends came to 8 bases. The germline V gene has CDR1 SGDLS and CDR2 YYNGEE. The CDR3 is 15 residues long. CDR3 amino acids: CASSAGWSGANVLTF. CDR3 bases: TGTGCCAGCAGCGCAGGGTGGTCTGGGGCCAACGTCCTGACTTTC. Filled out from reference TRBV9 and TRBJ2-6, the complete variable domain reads DSGVTQTPKHLITATGQRVTLRCSPRSGDLSVYWYQQSLDQGLQFLIQYYNGEERAKGNILERFSAQQFPDLHSELNLSSLELGDSALYFCASSAGWSGANVLTFGAGSRLTVL.

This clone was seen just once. The CDR3 sequence is CASSPGTGYGNSPLHF. CDR3 nucleotide sequence: TGTGCCAGCAGCCCGGGGACAGGGTACGGCAATTCACCCCTCCACTTT. This sequence joins TRBV5-4 and TRBJ1-6, with 9 bases that match TRBD1. CDR3 length: 16 residues. The germline gives CDR1 SGHNT, CDR2 YYREEE (reference sequence). V lost 4 bases and J lost 7; bases outside the gene matches: 9.

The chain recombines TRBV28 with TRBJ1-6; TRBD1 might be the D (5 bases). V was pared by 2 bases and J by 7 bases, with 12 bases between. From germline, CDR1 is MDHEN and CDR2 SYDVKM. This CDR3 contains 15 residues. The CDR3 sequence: CASSLRRDWNSPLHF. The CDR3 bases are TGTGCCAGCAGTTTACGGAGGGACTGGAATTCACCCCTCCACTTT.

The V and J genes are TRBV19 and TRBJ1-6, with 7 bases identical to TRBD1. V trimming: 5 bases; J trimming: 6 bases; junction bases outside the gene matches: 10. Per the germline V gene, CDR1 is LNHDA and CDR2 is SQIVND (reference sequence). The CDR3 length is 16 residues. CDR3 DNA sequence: TGTGCCAGTAGTTTACACCTGACAGGGAGTAATTCACCCCTCCACTTT. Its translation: CASSLHLTGSNSPLHF.

As DNA, the CDR3 is TGTGCCAGCAGCCCCCGGACAGGGCTTAAGTACTTC. Residues: CASSPRTGLKYF. The chain uses TRBV14 and TRBJ2-5, with 8 bases identical to TRBD1. The CDR3 runs to 12 residues. V lost 4 bases, J lost 12 bases, and 7 bases stayed unmatched. The germline V gene has CDR1 SGHDN and CDR2 FVKESK. The variable domain in full, completed from reference TRBV14 and TRBJ2-5, reads EAGVTQFPSHSVIEKGQTVTLRCDPISGHDNLYWYRRVMGKEIKFLLHFVKESKQDESGMPNNRFLAERTGGTYSTLKVQPAELEDSGVYFCASSPRTGLKYFGPGTRLLVL.